A selection of T cell receptor beta chains follows, all from one sample in a study of cytomegalovirus exposure and HLA in healthy donors. Sequencing was performed with immunoSEQ multiplex PCR; in TCRdb, only in-frame clones are kept and a portion is missing. In the table there are around 130,000 clones, about 8.5% of which are singletons. Sequences were obtained from PBMCs. Receptors originate from a man aged 35 to 55 in good health and CMV-seronegative. The CDR3 runs from the conserved cysteine through the conserved F or W.

J gene	V gene	CDR3 protein
TRBJ1-4	TRBV5-4	CASSLDGVATNEKLFF
TRBJ2-2	TRBV7-2	CASSLPPLANTGELFF
TRBJ2-3	TRBV19	CASSGQWNTDTQYF
TRBJ2-5	TRBV4-1	CASSQEQGNWLETQYF
TRBJ1-2	TRBV6-6	CASSYAREYGYTF
TRBJ2-5	TRBV9	CASSVDSQETQYF
TRBJ2-7	TRBV4-1	CASSQVETISYEQYF
TRBJ2-7	TRBV14	CASSQTRGRGQQYF
TRBJ1-6	TRBV28	CASSFGQGGNSPLHF
TRBJ2-6	TRBV6-1	CASSGDSSGANVLTF
TRBJ2-2	TRBV28	CASRLGQGVTGELFF
TRBJ2-7	TRBV5-5	CASSPSVPSYEQYF
TRBJ2-7	TRBV7-2	CASSLAGTGSYEQYF
TRBJ2-7	TRBV6-5	CASSSDRGDYEQYF
TRBJ2-7	TRBV5-1	CASSLGLLYEQYF
TRBJ2-3	TRBV4-1	CASSQASVAGGGTQYF
TRBJ2-7	TRBV7-2	CASSVAGASFGEQYF
TRBJ2-1	TRBV19	CASSIGRVGEQFF
TRBJ1-1	TRBV10-3	CAISLGQGDSEAFF
TRBJ2-5	TRBV14	CASSRGLGVTQYF
TRBJ2-7	TRBV4-1	CASGTGVGEQYF
TRBJ1-2	TRBV7-9	CASRGQGSYGYTF
TRBJ2-5	TRBV28	CASSNRGGQETQYF
TRBJ2-2	TRBV19	CASSIIRGPAGELFF
TRBJ1-1	TRBV5-5	CASSSLVSVEAFF
TRBJ2-5	TRBV5-1	CASSSVTMGRETQYF
TRBJ2-7	TRBV29-1	CSVEAQSGGEQYF
TRBJ2-5	TRBV6-6	CASSWGTGGETQYF
TRBJ2-5	TRBV7-2	CASSLGSGLETQYF
TRBJ1-2	TRBV4-1	CASSQEYTHYGYTF
TRBJ1-5	TRBV5-1	CASSLTSEENQPQHF
TRBJ1-2	TRBV19	CASSIGTVYGYTF
TRBJ1-5	TRBV5-1	CASSRTGEYNQPQHF
TRBJ2-2	TRBV9	CASSVRLAGELFF
TRBJ1-1	TRBV2	CASTPLERRTEAFF
TRBJ2-3	TRBV30	CAWDWGGADTQYF
TRBJ2-1	TRBV13	CASSGGGGLRRSYNEQFF
TRBJ2-2	TRBV28	CASSSPGRDTGELFF
TRBJ2-3	TRBV11-2	CASSFDRRGASTDTQYF
TRBJ2-1	TRBV14	CASSRSRTGEQFF
TRBJ2-3	TRBV7-6	CASSQLVAGGTSTDTQYF
TRBJ1-3	TRBV23-1	CASSLQGLGNTIYF
TRBJ2-1	TRBV27	CASSSSGVVYNEQFF
TRBJ2-2	TRBV6-1	CASSPNRVSTGELFF
TRBJ2-2	TRBV30	CAWGQGDGELFF
TRBJ1-1	TRBV6-5	CASRDRAVNTEAFF
TRBJ1-6	TRBV2	CASSEQDLFNSPLHF
TRBJ1-3	TRBV6-6	CASISGGGNTIYF
TRBJ2-1	TRBV5-4	CASSLDGGGITNEQFF
TRBJ2-3	TRBV10-2	CASSERGDTQYF